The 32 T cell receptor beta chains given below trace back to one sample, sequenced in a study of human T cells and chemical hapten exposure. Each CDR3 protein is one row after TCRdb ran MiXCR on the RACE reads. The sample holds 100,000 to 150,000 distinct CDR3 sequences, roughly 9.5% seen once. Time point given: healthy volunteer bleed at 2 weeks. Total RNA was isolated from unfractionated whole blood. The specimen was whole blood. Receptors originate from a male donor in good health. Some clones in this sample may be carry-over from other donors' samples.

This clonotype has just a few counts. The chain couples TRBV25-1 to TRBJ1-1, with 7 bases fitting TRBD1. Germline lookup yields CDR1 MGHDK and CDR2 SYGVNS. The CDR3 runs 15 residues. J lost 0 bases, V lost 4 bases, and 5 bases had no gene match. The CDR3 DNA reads TGTGCCAGCAGTGTGTACAGGGGCATGAACACTGAAGCTTTCTTT. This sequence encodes CASSVYRGMNTEAFF. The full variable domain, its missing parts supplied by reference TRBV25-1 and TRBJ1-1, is EADIYQTPRYLVIGTGKKITLECSQTMGHDKMYWYQQDPGMELHLIHYSYGVNSTEKGDLSSESTVSRIRTEHFPLTLESARPSHTSQYLCASSVYRGMNTEAFFGQGTRLTVV.

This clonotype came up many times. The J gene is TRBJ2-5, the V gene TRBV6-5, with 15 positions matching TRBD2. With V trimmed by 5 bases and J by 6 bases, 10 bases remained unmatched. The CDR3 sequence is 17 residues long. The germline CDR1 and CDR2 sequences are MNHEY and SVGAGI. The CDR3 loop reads CASSNGLAGGLGKTQYF. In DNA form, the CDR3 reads TGTGCCAGCAGTAACGGACTAGCGGGAGGGCTCGGGAAGACCCAGTACTTC.

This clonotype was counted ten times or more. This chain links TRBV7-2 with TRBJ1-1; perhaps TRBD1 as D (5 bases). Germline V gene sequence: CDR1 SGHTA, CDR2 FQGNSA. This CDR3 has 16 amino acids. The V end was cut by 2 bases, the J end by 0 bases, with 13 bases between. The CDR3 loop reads CASSLLQWGMNTEAFF. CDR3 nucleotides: TGTGCCAGCAGCTTATTGCAATGGGGGATGAACACTGAAGCTTTCTTT. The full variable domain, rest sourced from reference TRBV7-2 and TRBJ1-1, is GAGVSQSPSNKVTEKGKDVELRCDPISGHTALYWYRQSLGQGLEFLIYFQGNSAPDKSGLPSDRFSAERTGGSVSTLTIQRTQQEDSAVYLCASSLLQWGMNTEAFFGQGTRLTVV.

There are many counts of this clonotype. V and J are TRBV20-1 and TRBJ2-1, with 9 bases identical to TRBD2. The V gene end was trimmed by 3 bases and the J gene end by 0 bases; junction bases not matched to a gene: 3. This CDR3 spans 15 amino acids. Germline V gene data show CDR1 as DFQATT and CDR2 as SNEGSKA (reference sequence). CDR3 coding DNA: TGCAGTGCTAGCAGCGGGAGGACCTCCTACAATGAGCAGTTCTTC. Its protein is CSASSGRTSYNEQFF.

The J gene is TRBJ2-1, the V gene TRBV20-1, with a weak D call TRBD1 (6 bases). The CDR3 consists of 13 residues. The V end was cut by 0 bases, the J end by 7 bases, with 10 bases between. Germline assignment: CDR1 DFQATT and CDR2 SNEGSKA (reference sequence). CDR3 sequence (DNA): TGCAGTGCTAGAGATCCACAGGGAAATGAGCAGTTCTTC. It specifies CSARDPQGNEQFF.

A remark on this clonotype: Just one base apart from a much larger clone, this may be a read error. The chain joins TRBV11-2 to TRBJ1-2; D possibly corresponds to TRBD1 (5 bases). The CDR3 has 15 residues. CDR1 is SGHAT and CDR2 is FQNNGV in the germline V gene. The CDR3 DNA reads TGTGTCAGCAGCCCCCATGACAGAACTAACTATGGCTACACCTTC. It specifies CVSSPHDRTNYGYTF. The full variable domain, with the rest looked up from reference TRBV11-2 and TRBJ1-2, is EAGVAQSPRYKIIEKRQSVAFWCNPISGHATLYWYQQILGQGPKLLIQFQNNGVVDDSQLPKDRFSAERLKGVDSTLKIQPAKLEDSAVYLCVSSPHDRTNYGYTFGSGTRLTVV.

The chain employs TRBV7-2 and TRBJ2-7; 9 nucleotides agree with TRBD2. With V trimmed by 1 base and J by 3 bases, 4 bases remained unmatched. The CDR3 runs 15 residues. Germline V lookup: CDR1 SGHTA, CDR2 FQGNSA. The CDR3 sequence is CASSLEAGGFYEQYF. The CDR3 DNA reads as TGTGCCAGCAGCTTAGAGGCGGGAGGGTTCTACGAGCAGTACTTC.

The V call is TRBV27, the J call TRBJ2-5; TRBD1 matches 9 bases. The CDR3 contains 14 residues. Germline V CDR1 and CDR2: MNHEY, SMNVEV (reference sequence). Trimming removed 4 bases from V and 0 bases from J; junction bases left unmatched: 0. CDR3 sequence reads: CASSWDRDQETQYF. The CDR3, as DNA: TGTGCCAGCAGTTGGGACAGGGACCAAGAGACCCAGTACTTC.

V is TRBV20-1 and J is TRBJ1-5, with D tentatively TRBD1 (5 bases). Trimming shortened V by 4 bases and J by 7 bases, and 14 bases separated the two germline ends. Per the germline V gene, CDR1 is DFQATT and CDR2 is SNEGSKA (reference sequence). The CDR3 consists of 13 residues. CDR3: CSATKGVSQPQHF. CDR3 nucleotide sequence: TGCAGTGCTACTAAAGGGGTTTCGCAGCCCCAGCATTTT.

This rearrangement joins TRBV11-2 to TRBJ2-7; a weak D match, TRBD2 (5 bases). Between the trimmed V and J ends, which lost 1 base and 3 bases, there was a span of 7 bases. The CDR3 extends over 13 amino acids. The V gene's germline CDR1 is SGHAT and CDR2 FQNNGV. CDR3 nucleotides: TGTGCCAGCAGCTTAGTCGGGAACTACGAGCAGTACTTC. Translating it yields CASSLVGNYEQYF. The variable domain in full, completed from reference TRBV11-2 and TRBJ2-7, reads EAGVAQSPRYKIIEKRQSVAFWCNPISGHATLYWYQQILGQGPKLLIQFQNNGVVDDSQLPKDRFSAERLKGVDSTLKIQPAKLEDSAVYLCASSLVGNYEQYFGPGTRLTVT.

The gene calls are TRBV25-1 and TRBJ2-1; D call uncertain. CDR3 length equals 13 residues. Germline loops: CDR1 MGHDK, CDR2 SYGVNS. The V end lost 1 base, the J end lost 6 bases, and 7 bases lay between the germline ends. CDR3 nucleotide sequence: TGTGCCAGCAGTGAATCCTCGCGCAATGAGCAGTTCTTC. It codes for CASSESSRNEQFF.

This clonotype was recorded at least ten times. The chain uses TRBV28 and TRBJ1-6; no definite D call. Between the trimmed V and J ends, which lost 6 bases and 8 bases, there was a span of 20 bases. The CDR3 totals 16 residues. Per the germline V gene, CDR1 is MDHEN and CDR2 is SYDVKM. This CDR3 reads CASSPNSEGFDSPLHF. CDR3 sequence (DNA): TGTGCCAGCAGCCCCAATTCCGAAGGTTTTGATTCACCCCTCCACTTT.

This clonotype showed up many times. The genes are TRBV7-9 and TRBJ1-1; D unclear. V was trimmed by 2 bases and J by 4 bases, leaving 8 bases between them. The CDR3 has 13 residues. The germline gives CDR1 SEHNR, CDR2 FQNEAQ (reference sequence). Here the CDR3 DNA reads TGTGCCAGCAGCTTATTATCAGGCACTGAAGCTTTCTTT. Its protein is CASSLLSGTEAFF.

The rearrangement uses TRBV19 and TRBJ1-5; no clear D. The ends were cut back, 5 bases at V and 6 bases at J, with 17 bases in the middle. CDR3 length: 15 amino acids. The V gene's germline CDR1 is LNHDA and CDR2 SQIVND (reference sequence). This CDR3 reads CASSGGVGVGQPQHF. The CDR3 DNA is TGTGCCAGTAGTGGAGGAGTCGGGGTAGGTCAGCCCCAGCATTTT.

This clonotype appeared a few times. This CDR3 is CASSSRTGLASREQYF. CDR3 nucleotide sequence: TGTGCCAGCAGCTCTAGGACGGGACTAGCGTCTCGGGAGCAGTACTTC. This chain joins TRBV7-2 and TRBJ2-7, with 10 bases matching TRBD2. The CDR3 consists of 16 residues. The V gene end was trimmed by 4 bases and the J gene end by 7 bases; junction bases not matched to a gene: 13. Per the germline V gene, CDR1 is SGHTA and CDR2 is FQGNSA.

The CDR3 DNA is TGCGCCAGCAGCCAAGAGTGGACAGGGCGTAGGTTGGGCTACACCTTC. Translation gives CASSQEWTGRRLGYTF. The chain carries TRBV4-3 and TRBJ1-2; 8 positions agree with TRBD1. The CDR3 contains 16 residues. V was pared by 0 bases and J by 8 bases, with 11 bases of the junction left unmatched. Per the germline V gene, CDR1 is LGHNA and CDR2 is YSLEER.

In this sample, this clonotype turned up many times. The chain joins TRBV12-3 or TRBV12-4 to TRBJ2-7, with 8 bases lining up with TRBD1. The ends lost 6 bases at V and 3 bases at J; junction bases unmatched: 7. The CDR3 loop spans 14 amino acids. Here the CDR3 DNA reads TGTGCCAGCAGCTCGGGACAGGTGCGCTACGAGCAGTACTTC. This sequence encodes CASSSGQVRYEQYF.

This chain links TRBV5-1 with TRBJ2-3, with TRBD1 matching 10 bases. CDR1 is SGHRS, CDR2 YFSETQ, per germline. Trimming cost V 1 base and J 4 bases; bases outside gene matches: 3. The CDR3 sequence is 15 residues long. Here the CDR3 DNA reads TGCGCCAGCAGCTTGTACGGGACAGGGGCAGATACGCAGTATTTT. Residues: CASSLYGTGADTQYF.

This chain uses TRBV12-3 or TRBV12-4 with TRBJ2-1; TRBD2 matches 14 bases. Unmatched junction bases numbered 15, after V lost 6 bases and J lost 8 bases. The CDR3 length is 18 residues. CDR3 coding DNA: TGTGCCAGCAGCTCCCCGGGCTCCGGGACTAGCGGGGGTGATGAGCAGTTCTTC. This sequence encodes CASSSPGSGTSGGDEQFF.

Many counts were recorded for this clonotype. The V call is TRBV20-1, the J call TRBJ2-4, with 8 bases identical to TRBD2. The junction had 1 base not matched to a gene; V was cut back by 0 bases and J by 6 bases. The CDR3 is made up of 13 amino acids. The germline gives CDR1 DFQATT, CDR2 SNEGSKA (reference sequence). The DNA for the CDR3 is TGCAGTGCTAGAGAGAGCGGGGGAAACATTCAGTACTTC. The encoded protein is CSARESGGNIQYF.

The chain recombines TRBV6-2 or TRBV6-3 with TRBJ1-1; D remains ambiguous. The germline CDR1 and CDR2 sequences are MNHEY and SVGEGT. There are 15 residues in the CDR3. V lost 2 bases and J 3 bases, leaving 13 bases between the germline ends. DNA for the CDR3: TGTGCCAGCAGTTACGGTAGAAGGCGAGACACTGAAGCTTTCTTT. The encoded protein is CASSYGRRRDTEAFF.

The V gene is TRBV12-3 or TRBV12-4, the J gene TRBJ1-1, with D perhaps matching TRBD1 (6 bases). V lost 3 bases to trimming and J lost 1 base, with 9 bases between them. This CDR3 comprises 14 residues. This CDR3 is CASSFPGENTEAFF. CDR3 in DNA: TGTGCCAGCAGTTTCCCAGGGGAGAACACTGAAGCTTTCTTT.

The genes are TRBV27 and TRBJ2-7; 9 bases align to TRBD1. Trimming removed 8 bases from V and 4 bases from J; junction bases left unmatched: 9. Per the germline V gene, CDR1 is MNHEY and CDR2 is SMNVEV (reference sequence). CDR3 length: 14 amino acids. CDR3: CASGSDRGKYEQYF. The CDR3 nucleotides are TGTGCCAGCGGAAGCGACAGGGGGAAATACGAGCAGTACTTC.

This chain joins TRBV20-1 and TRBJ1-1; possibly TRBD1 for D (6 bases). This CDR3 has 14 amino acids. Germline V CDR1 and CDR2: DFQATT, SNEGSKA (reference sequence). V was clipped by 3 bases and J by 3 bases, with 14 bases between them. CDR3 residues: CSASYGGFDTEAFF. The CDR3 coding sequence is TGCAGTGCTAGTTACGGGGGCTTCGACACTGAAGCTTTCTTT.

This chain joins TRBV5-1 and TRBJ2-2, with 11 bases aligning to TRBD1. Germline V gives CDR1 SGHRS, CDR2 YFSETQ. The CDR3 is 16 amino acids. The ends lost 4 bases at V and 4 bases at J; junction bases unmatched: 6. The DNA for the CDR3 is TGCGCCAGCAGCGGGGACAGGGGGACTCTCACCGGGGAGCTGTTTTTT. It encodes CASSGDRGTLTGELFF.

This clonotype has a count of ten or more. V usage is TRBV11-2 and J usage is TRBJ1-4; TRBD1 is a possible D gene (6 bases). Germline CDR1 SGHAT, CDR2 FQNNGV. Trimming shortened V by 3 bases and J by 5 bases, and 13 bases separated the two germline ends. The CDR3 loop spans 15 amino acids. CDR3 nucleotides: TGTGCCAGCAGCTTCGAGCACAGGGACAATGAAAAACTGTTTTTT. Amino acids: CASSFEHRDNEKLFF.

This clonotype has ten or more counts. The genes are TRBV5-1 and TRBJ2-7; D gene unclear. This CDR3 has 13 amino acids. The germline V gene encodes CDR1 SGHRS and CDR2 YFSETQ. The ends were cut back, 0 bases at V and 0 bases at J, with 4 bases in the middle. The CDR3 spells CASSLDVSYEQYF. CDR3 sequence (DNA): TGCGCCAGCAGCTTGGACGTCTCCTACGAGCAGTACTTC.

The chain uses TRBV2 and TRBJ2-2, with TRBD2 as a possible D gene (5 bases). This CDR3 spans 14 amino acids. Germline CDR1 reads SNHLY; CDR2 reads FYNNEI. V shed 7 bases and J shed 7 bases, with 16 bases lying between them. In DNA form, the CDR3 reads TGTGCCAGCATGGCTAGCAAGGGTAACGGGGAGCTGTTTTTT. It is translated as CASMASKGNGELFF.

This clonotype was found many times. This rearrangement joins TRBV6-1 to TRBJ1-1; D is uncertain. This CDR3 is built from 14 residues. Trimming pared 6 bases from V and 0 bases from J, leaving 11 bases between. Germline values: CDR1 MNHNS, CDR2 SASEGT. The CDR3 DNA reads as TGTGCCAGCAGCGCGACAAGCATGAACACTGAAGCTTTCTTT. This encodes CASSATSMNTEAFF.

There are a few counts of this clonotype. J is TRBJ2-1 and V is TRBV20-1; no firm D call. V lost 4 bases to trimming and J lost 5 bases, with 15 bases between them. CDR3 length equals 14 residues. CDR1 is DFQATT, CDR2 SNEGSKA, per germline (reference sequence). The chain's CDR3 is CSAKDPLGHNEQFF. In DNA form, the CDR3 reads TGCAGTGCTAAGGACCCCTTGGGCCACAATGAGCAGTTCTTC.

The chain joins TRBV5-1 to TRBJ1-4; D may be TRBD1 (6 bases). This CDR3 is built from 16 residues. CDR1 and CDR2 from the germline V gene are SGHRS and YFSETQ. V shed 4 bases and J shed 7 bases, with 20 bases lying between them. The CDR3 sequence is CASSLARREQGEKLFF. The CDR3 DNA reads TGCGCCAGCAGCCTTGCCCGACGCGAACAGGGTGAAAAACTGTTTTTT.

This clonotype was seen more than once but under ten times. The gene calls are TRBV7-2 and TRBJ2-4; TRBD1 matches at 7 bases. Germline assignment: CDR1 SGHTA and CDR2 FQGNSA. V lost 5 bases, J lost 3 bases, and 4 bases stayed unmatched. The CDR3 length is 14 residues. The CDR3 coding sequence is TGTGCCAGCAGCACAGGGACAGTCAAAAACATTCAGTACTTC. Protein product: CASSTGTVKNIQYF.